This TCR beta chain was sequenced in a study of blood T cell repertoires in COVID-19. Looking at the study overall: Researchers got acute and convalescent COVID-19 samples from the United States, Italy and Spain. T cells, B-cell-depleted T cells, or PBMCs supplied cDNA or gDNA.

In the source study's methods: The authors estimated nucleated cell counts from reference gene primer amplification. TCRdb keeps only in-frame clones here, not all; method: immunoSEQ multiplex PCR. That table gives V, J and clone size, and the DNA gave D and trimming. The table shows more than 250,000 clones, with around nine tenths occurring only once. The receptor's source is a man in his fifties or sixties with active or convalescent COVID-19. The material sequenced was peripheral blood.

DNA for the CDR3: TGTGCCAGCAGTTTTCGGGACAGTCTGAATTCACCCCTCCACTTT. This codes for CASSFRDSLNSPLHF. The chain joins TRBV6-5 to TRBJ1-6; 7 bases fit TRBD1. This CDR3 is 15 amino acids long. Losses at the gene ends were 4 bases for V and 7 bases for J; bases not matched to a gene: 7. Germline V gene lookup returns CDR1 MNHEY and CDR2 SVGAGI.